This T cell receptor (beta chain) is from a study of identical twins (dated by TCRdb to 2015 to 2016). Context from the whole study: To test whether fetal clonotypes persist, this study deep-sequenced TCR alpha and beta repertoires from monozygotic twins, from unrelated adults of various ages, and from cord blood. Replicate twin experiments were performed at different times using different library preparation protocols to rule out contamination. The research as a whole found: Abundant cord blood beta clonotypes had fewer insertions, young adult naive repertoires showed a similar but weaker trend, and memory repertoires showed no such trend. Invariant T cells such as MAIT and iNKT could partly confound zero-insertion analyses, although diverse VJ usage argued against such confounding for most clonotypes. The excess sharing between twins in beta out-of-frame sequences was weaker because fewer shared sequences reduced the signal-to-noise ratio. Compared with coincidental sharing between unrelated individuals, an excess of low generation-probability sequences was observed among out-of-frame TCR alpha sequences shared between twins. Out-of-frame TCR alpha sharing in monozygotic twins was systematically underestimated by recombination models, whereas sharing between unrelated individuals was in agreement with the recombination models. Conclusions relied on cross-sectional statistical analysis, since the same donors could not be followed over many years.

Libraries were prepared through 5' RACE. Sequencing took place on an Illumina HiSeq 2000. Template switching introduced a universal primer binding site; the final cDNA contained a unique molecular identifier, enabling accurate counting of TCR cDNA molecules. First-strand cDNA for TCR alpha and beta chains was synthesized from specific primers in the conserved constant-segment region. To control for contamination, every cDNA library carried two barcodes: a SMART-Mk sample barcode plus Illumina barcodes. TruSeq adapter sequences and Illumina sample barcodes were added in two successive PCR steps. TCR alpha and beta cDNA libraries were sequenced on the Illumina HiSeq platform with custom primers. The paper's processing steps were these. Raw reads were processed with MiGEC to extract unique molecular identifiers, and MiXCR was used to determine CDR3 positions. Recombination models were inferred per individual with the repgenHMM and IGoR tools using an EM algorithm. The analysis of shared clonotypes was done with the tcR package in R, with sharing normalized by the product of cloneset sizes. To study raw recombination without the effects of thymic and clonal selection, out-of-frame nonproductive sequences were analyzed. The raw public data were reprocessed by TCRdb itself: fastp quality trimming at Q25, MiXCR clonotype calling, in-frame beta chains only. For every CDR3 protein sequence, its rows merge into one entry that carries the most common genes and DNA. TCRdb, rather than the study authors, made the V and J calls. The sample records roughly 770,000 distinct CDR3 sequences, over 15% of which are singletons. The ten top clones hold roughly 13% of the sample.

All donors were healthy Caucasians. Three pairs of female monozygotic twins, all aged roughly 18 to 30 years, made up the twin cohort. Peripheral blood mononuclear cells were used as the source from which RNA for TCR libraries was isolated. Note on this clonotype: Its antigen specificity is not known. No base quality information exists; no much larger clone differs at one position.

The same sample was also studied in work on T cells expressing NK-cell markers. The other study reports the following: In sorted CD3+CD56+NKG2C+, CD3+CD56+NKG2C- and CD3+CD56-NKG2C+ T-cell subsets from about 8 donors, TCR beta-chain repertoires were profiled. Of the eight sequenced donors, seven were found to be HCMV-seropositive and one was found to be HCMV-seronegative. In several experiments an anti-gammadeltaTCR antibody was added to restrict sorting to alphabetaTCR-expressing T cells. In more than 5 donors, the dominant CD3+CD56+NKG2C+ clonotypes ranked among the top 10 CD8+ clonotypes, making up about 1.0-7.5% of CD8+ T cells. Those dominant clonotypes were again the most abundant among CD3+CD56-NKG2C+ cells in a handful of donors, at about 28.3-65%. Whether the expanded NKG2C-expressing T cell clones were specific for HCMV antigens remained unclear. All eight donors whose samples were sequenced were randomly selected healthy volunteers, three of them men and five women. To determine HCMV serostatus, a commercial ELISA kit was used to detect HCMV-specific IgG in serum. For six donors, bulk peripheral blood T-cell repertoires were additionally sequenced from unsorted PBMC. MIGEC was used to demultiplex reads and group the reads by UMI, and MiTCR was used to assemble and quantify clonotypes. To exclude erroneous sequences, only TCR cDNA sequences supported by at least two reads were retained. The tcR package was used for downstream repertoire analysis, with clonotypes matched between fractions based on CDR3 nucleotide sequence plus V segment. VDJmatch was used to annotate antigen specificity against VDJdb, with one amino acid substitution in CDR3 permitted.

Material for sequencing was PBMCs. This TCR was sampled from a woman younger than 35 in good health.

The DNA sequence is given as TGTGCCAGCAGCTTTGGGGGGGCCGAAGATACGCAGTATTTT. It specifies CASSFGGAEDTQYF. The chain joins TRBV5-5 to TRBJ2-3, and TRBD2 may be the D gene, going by 7 matching bases. CDR1 SGHKS and CDR2 YYEKEE are derived from the germline V gene (reference sequence). Including cysteine and phenylalanine, the CDR3 has 14 amino acids. Just the 42-base CDR3 DNA is kept, in frame starting at base 1. The junction shows trimming of 2 bases on V and 5 bases on J, plus 12 bases between the germline ends.